These 3 T cell receptor beta chains came from one sample sequenced in a study of cytomegalovirus exposure and HLA in healthy donors. Profiling relied on immunoSEQ multiplex PCR, and the TCRdb table lists in-frame clones only, not all of them. The data hold about 180,000 clones, with less than 85% observed a single time. Input material: PBMCs. These receptor sequences come from a man in his late teens or twenties in good health and CMV-seropositive.

The V call is TRBV29-1, the J call TRBJ1-2; 8 bases line up with TRBD1. The CDR3 consists of 13 residues. The V gene end was trimmed by 7 bases and the J gene end by 3 bases; junction bases not matched to a gene: 7. Germline CDR1 is SQVTM and CDR2 is ANQGSEA. The CDR3 DNA is TGCAGCGCCCGGACAGGGACCGACTATGGCTACACCTTC. This gives the protein CSARTGTDYGYTF.

The gene calls are TRBV10-3 and TRBJ1-4, with D possibly TRBD1 on 6 matching bases. The CDR3 loop spans 13 amino acids. Trimming cost V 8 bases and J 7 bases, with 14 bases left between them. Germline CDR1 and CDR2: ENHRY and SYGVKD. In DNA, the CDR3 is TGTGCCATCGGGGACAAAACCTCTGAAAAACTGTTTTTT. Protein product: CAIGDKTSEKLFF.

This clone was found a few times. The V call is TRBV28, the J call TRBJ1-2; D is undetermined. The CDR3 length is 14 residues. In germline, CDR1 is MDHEN, CDR2 SYDVKM. V was trimmed by 7 bases and J by 1 base, leaving 13 bases between them. DNA of the CDR3: TGTGCCAGCACCGAGCAAGCTGATAACTATGGCTACACCTTC. Amino acids: CASTEQADNYGYTF.